This T cell receptor beta chain stems from a study of T cells in Graves' hyperthyroidism and ophthalmopathy. Study-wide context: The blood sample was taken at first diagnosis, before treatment began.

TCR beta CDR3 region amplification was performed from RNA transcripts. With the HTBI primer set, the TCR CDR3 went through a first round of RT-PCR. TCRdb itself ran the multiplex PCR reads through MiXCR, one entry per CDR3 protein. Altogether around 350,000 distinct CDR3 sequences are present, 25% being singletons, with the ten largest covering roughly 80%. Not enrolled were patients with uncontrolled infection, other autoimmune disease, pregnancy or lactation. Sequencing input: blood. The receptor was isolated from a man in his forties or fifties with Graves' hyperthyroidism.

The CDR3 region has the DNA TGTGCCAGCAGCTTAGTTGTGAAGGAAGGCTACACCTTC. It yields the protein CASSLVVKEGYTF. This chain links TRBV7-9 with TRBJ1-2; D is unresolved. Germline CDR1 reads SEHNR; CDR2 reads FQNEAQ (reference sequence). The ends were cut back, 1 base at V and 8 bases at J, with 11 bases in the middle. The CDR3 is 13 residues long.